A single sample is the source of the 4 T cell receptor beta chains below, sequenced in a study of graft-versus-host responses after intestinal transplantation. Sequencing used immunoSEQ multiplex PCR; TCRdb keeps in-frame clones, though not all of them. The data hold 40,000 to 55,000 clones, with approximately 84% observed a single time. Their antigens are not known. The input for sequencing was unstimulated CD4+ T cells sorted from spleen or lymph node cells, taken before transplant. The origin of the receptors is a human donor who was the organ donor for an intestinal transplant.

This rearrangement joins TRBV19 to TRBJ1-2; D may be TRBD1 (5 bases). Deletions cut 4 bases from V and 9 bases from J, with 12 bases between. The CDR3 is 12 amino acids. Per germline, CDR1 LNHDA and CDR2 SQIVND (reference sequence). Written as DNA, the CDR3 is TGTGCCAGTAGTAGGCAGGGTGCGAGCTACACCTTC. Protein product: CASSRQGASYTF. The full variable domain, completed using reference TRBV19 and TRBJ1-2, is DGGITQSPKYLFRKEGQNVTLSCEQNLNHDAMYWYRQDPGQGLRLIYYSQIVNDFQKGDIAEGYSVSREKKESFPLTVTSAQKNPTAFYLCASSRQGASYTFGSGTRLTVV.

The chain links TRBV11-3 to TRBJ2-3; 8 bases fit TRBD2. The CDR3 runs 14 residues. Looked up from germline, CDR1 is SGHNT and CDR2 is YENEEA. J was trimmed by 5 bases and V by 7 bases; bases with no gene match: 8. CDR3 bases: TGTGCCAGCATGCTTACGGGGGGGCAAGATACGCAGTATTTT. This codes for CASMLTGGQDTQYF. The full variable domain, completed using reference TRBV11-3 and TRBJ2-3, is EAGVVQSPRYKIIEKKQPVAFWCNPISGHNTLYWYLQNLGQGPELLIRYENEEAVDDSQLPKDRFSAERLKGVDSTLKIQPAELGDSAVYLCASMLTGGQDTQYFGPGTRLTVL.

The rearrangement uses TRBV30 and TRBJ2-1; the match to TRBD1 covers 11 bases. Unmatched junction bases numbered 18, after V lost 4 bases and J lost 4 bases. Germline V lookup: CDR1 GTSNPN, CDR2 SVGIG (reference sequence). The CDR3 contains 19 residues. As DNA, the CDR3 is TGTGCCTGGACCTCCTTAGTTGTGGGACAGGGGGTGAGGTACAATGAGCAGTTCTTC. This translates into CAWTSLVVGQGVRYNEQFF.

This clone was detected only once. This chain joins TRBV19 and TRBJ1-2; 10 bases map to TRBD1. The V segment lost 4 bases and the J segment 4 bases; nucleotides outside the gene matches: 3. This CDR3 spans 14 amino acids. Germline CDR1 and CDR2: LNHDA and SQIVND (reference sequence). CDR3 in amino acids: CASSTRTGGYGYTF. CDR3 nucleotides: TGTGCCAGTAGTACTCGGACAGGGGGCTATGGCTACACCTTC. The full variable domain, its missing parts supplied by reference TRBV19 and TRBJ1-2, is DGGITQSPKYLFRKEGQNVTLSCEQNLNHDAMYWYRQDPGQGLRLIYYSQIVNDFQKGDIAEGYSVSREKKESFPLTVTSAQKNPTAFYLCASSTRTGGYGYTFGSGTRLTVV.